This is a list of T cell receptor beta chains from one sample in a study of tumor-infiltrating lymphocytes in primary liver carcinoma. TCRdb fed the multiplex PCR reads into MiXCR, producing one record per CDR3 protein. The sample has approximately 330,000 distinct CDR3 sequences; 65% are singletons. Input material: peripheral blood. The origin of the receptors is a man between 40 and 49 years old with primary liver carcinoma and hepatitis B virus infection. The CDR3 runs from the conserved cysteine through the conserved F or W. A D gene is named only where the DNA matches it firmly. The listing skips clone size in some rows; elsewhere it reads once, few, many or a size class.

j_gene | d_gene | v_gene | abundance | CDR3nt | CDR3aa
TRBJ2-3 | - | TRBV5-1 | - | TGCGCCAGCGGCTTGGCGGAGCAAGATACGCAGTATTTT | CASGLAEQDTQYF
TRBJ1-1 | TRBD1 | TRBV11-2 | once | TGTGCCAGCAGCCCCCGGACAGGATTGAACACTGAAGATATCTTT | CASSPRTGLNTEDIF
TRBJ2-1 | - | TRBV29-1 | many | TGCAGCGTCGAACCAGGGTCCGGTTACAATGAGCAGTTCTTC | CSVEPGSGYNEQFF
TRBJ2-7 | - | TRBV28 | few | TGTGCCAGCAGGTCCTCTCCGGGACCCGAGCAGTACTTC | CASRSSPGPEQYF
TRBJ2-7 | TRBD1 | TRBV28 | - | TGTGCCAGCAGTTTACTACCTTCGGACAGGGGAGTCTACGAGCAGTACTTC | CASSLLPSDRGVYEQYF
TRBJ2-7 | - | TRBV6-1 | - | TGTGCCAGCAGTGTAAGGCAGGGAGCCTACGAGCAGTACTTC | CASSVRQGAYEQYF
TRBJ2-3 | TRBD2 | TRBV20-1 | - | TGCAGTGCTAGTCTAGCGGGAAACACAGATACGCAGTATTTT | CSASLAGNTDTQYF
TRBJ2-5 | - | TRBV11-1 | many | TGTGCCAGCAGCCCTAGACAGCCCCAAGAGACCCAGTACTTC | CASSPRQPQETQYF
TRBJ1-5 | - | TRBV28 | - | TGTGCCAGCAGAAGGACTAGCGGGAGGTTAGATACGCAGCATTTT | CASRRTSGRLDTQHF
TRBJ2-2 | TRBD1 | TRBV5-4 | - | TGTGCCAGCAGCCGGGACAGGAGGACCGGGGAGCTGTTTTTT | CASSRDRRTGELFF
TRBJ2-5 | - | TRBV11-2 | - | TGTGCCAGCTTAGAGGAGCGGAGAGGGGTAGGGACCCAGTACTTC | CASLEERRGVGTQYF
TRBJ2-7 | - | TRBV11-2 | - | TGTGCCAGCAGCAAGTCACAGGGCTACGAGCAGTACTTC | CASSKSQGYEQYF
TRBJ2-5 | - | TRBV29-1 | - | TGCAGCGCAGACCTGCTGGGTCAAGAGACCCAGTACTTC | CSADLLGQETQYF
TRBJ2-3 | TRBD2 | TRBV6-1 | many | TGTGCCAGCGCCTACACCGGGGGGAGCACAGATACGCAGTATTTT | CASAYTGGSTDTQYF
TRBJ1-4 | - | TRBV5-1 | - | TGCGCCGGCAGCCCGACTAGCACTAATGAAAAACTGTTTTTT | CAGSPTSTNEKLFF
TRBJ1-2 | TRBD1 | TRBV7-9 | - | TGTGCCAGCAGCTTAGCCCGTGTGACAGGGATACATGGCTACACCTTC | CASSLARVTGIHGYTF
TRBJ1-6 | - | TRBV6-1 | many | TGTGCCAGCAGTGGGAGCAGGGGAGGATCACCCCTCCACTTT | CASSGSRGGSPLHF
TRBJ2-7 | TRBD1 | TRBV12-3/TRBV12-4 | few | TGTGCCAGCACCATTTTAGGACAGGGGTCCTACGAGCAGTACTTC | CASTILGQGSYEQYF
TRBJ2-7 | TRBD2 | TRBV19 | - | TGTGCCAGTAGTATACAACGTATCGGACTAGCTATGGGAGAGCAGTACTTC | CASSIQRIGLAMGEQYF
TRBJ2-2 | - | TRBV6-2/TRBV6-3 | - | TGTACCAGCAGTTACTCGGGGTCTCCCGGGGAGCTGTTGTTT | CTSSYSGSPGELLF
TRBJ2-4 | TRBD1 | TRBV20-1 | - | TGCAGTGCTAGGGGGACAGGGGCCCCCATTCAGTACTTC | CSARGTGAPIQYF
TRBJ2-5 | TRBD2 | TRBV5-6 | - | TGTGCCAGCAGCACGGGACTAGCGGGAGGATTTGGGACCCAGTACTTC | CASSTGLAGGFGTQYF
TRBJ2-3 | TRBD1 | TRBV5-1 | few | TGCGCCAGCAGCTCGGGTCGGGACAGCAATACAGATACGCAGTATTTT | CASSSGRDSNTDTQYF
TRBJ1-4 | TRBD1 | TRBV6-5 | once | TGTGCCAACAGCCCGACAGGGGGAAGCGAAAAACTGTTTTTT | CANSPTGGSEKLFF
TRBJ2-3 | - | TRBV29-1 | - | TGCGGCGTTATCCCTAGCGCGGGCACAGATACGCAGTATTTT | CGVIPSAGTDTQYF
TRBJ2-7 | - | TRBV10-3 | - | TGTGCCATCAGGGACGGGGTTGACAACGAGCAGTACTTC | CAIRDGVDNEQYF
TRBJ2-2 | TRBD1 | TRBV5-6 | - | TGTGTCAGCAGCTTTTCGGGGACAGGGGGCGCCGGCGGGGAGCAGTTTTTT | CVSSFSGTGGAGGEQFF
TRBJ1-1 | - | TRBV4-3 | many | TGCGCCAGCAGCCAAGATGAAACAGGGTGGTCCGGTGAAGCTTTCTTT | CASSQDETGWSGEAFF
TRBJ2-3 | TRBD1 | TRBV12-3/TRBV12-4 | - | TGTGCCAGTAGCTTGGACCGACAGGGCAGCACAGATACACAGTATTTT | CASSLDRQGSTDTQYF
TRBJ2-1 | TRBD1 | TRBV11-1 | - | TGTGCCAGCAGCTGGGACAGGGTTAACAATAAGCAGTTCTTC | CASSWDRVNNKQFF
TRBJ2-7 | - | TRBV11-2 | - | TGTGCCAGCAGCTTAGGTCCCACAACCCATGAGCAGTACTTC | CASSLGPTTHEQYF
TRBJ2-2 | TRBD2 | TRBV4-2 | - | TGTGCCAGAAGCCAAGCGCTAGCGGGAGGGTTAGCGAACACCGGGGAGCTATTTTTT | CARSQALAGGLANTGELFF
TRBJ1-4 | - | TRBV6-6 | - | TGTGCCAGCAGTTCCCCCCAGGGAGCTAATGAAAAACTGTTTTTT | CASSSPQGANEKLFF
TRBJ2-1 | - | TRBV11-2 | - | TGTGGCAGCAGCTTAGCGGCTGGGTCAGGAGACTACTATGAGCAGTTCTTC | CGSSLAAGSGDYYEQFF
TRBJ2-2 | TRBD2 | TRBV10-1 | - | TGCGCCGGCAGTGACCACGCGGGAGGGCTTCCTACTGGGGAGCTGTTTTTT | CAGSDHAGGLPTGELFF
TRBJ2-5 | TRBD1 | TRBV6-1 | - | TGTGCCAGCATTTCGGGACAGCAAGAGACCCAGTACTTC | CASISGQQETQYF
TRBJ1-5 | - | TRBV4-1 | - | TGCGCCGGCAGCCAAGATTTGCGAGGAAGCTATCAGCCCCAGCATTTT | CAGSQDLRGSYQPQHF
TRBJ1-2 | - | TRBV5-5 | - | TGTGCCAGCAGCTTTTTTCAGGGGCATTTCGGTAGCTATGGCTACACCTTC | CASSFFQGHFGSYGYTF
TRBJ2-5 | - | TRBV11-2 | many | TGTGCCAGCAGCAGGGGACCCGGACGTCAAGAGACCCAGTACTTC | CASSRGPGRQETQYF
TRBJ2-3 | - | TRBV10-3 | many | TGTGCCATCAGTGAGCGAAGCACAGATACGCAGTATTTT | CAISERSTDTQYF